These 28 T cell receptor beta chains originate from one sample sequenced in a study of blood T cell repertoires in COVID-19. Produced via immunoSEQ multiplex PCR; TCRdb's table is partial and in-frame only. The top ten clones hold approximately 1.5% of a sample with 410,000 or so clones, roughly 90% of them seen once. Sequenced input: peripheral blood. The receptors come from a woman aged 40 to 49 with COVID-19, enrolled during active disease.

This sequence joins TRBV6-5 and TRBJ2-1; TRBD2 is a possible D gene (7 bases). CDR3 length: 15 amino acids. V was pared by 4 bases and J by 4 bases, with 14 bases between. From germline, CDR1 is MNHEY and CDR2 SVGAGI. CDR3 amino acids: CASSSLADSYNEQFF. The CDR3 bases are TGTGCCAGCAGTTCGCTAGCGGACAGTTACAATGAGCAGTTCTTC.

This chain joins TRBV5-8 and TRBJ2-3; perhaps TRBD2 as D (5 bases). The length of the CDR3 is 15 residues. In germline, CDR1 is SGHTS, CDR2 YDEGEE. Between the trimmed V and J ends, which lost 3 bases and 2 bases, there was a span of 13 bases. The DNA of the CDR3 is TGTGCCAGCAGCTACGGACTCCTGAACACAGATACGCAGTATTTT. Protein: CASSYGLLNTDTQYF.

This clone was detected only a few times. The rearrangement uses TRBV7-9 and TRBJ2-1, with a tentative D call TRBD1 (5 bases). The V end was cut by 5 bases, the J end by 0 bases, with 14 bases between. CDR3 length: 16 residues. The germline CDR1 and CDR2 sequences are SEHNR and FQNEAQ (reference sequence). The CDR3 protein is CASSRLDMSSYNEQFF. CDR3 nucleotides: TGTGCCAGCAGCCGCCTGGACATGAGCTCCTACAATGAGCAGTTCTTC.

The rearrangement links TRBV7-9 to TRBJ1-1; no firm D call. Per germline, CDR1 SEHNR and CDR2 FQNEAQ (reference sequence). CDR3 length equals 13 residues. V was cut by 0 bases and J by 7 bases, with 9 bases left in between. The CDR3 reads CASSLARPVEAFF. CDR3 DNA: TGTGCCAGCAGCTTAGCGCGGCCAGTTGAAGCTTTCTTT.

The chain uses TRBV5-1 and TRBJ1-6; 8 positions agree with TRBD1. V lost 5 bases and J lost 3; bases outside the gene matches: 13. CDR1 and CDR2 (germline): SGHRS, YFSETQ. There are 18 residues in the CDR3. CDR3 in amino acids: CASSPVNRGSFYNSPLHF. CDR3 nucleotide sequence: TGCGCCAGCAGTCCAGTGAACAGGGGGTCCTTCTATAATTCACCCCTCCACTTT.

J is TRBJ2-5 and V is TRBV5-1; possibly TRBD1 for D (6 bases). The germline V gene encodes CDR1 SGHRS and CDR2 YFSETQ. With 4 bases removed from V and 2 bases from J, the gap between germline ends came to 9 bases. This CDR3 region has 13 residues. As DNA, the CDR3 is TGCGCCAGCAGCAAAGGACAGCAAGAGACCCAGTACTTC. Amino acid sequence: CASSKGQQETQYF.

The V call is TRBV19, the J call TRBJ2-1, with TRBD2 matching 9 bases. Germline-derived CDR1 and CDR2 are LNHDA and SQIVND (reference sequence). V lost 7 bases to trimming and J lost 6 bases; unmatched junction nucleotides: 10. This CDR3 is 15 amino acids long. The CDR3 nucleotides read TGTGCCAGTAAATCTATTAGCGGGGGAGGCAATGAGCAGTTCTTC. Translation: CASKSISGGGNEQFF.

In nucleotides, the CDR3 is TGCGCCAGCAGCCCCGCCGGGACAGGCTCTTACAATGAGCAGTTCTTC. Translated: CASSPAGTGSYNEQFF. This chain joins TRBV4-3 and TRBJ2-1; 8 positions match TRBD1. Germline loops: CDR1 LGHNA, CDR2 YSLEER. CDR3 length equals 16 residues. V gave up 4 bases and J gave up 4 bases; unmatched junction bases: 9.

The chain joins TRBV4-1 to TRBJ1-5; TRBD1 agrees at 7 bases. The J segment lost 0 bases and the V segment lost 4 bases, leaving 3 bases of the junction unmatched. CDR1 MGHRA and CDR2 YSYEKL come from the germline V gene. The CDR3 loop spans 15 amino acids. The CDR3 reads CASSPTGTSNQPQHF. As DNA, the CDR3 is TGCGCCAGCAGCCCGACAGGGACTAGCAATCAGCCCCAGCATTTT.

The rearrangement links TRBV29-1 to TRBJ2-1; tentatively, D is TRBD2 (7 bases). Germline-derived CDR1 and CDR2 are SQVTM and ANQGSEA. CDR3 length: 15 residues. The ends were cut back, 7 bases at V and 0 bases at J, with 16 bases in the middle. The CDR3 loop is CSAEGGTNSYNEQFF. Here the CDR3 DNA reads TGCAGCGCGGAGGGGGGGACAAACTCCTACAATGAGCAGTTCTTC.

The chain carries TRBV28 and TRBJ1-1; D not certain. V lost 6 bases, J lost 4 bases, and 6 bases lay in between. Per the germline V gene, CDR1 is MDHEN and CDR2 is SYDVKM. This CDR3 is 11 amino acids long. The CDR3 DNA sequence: TGTGCCAGCAGAAGAGGCACTGAAGCTTTCTTT. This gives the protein CASRRGTEAFF.

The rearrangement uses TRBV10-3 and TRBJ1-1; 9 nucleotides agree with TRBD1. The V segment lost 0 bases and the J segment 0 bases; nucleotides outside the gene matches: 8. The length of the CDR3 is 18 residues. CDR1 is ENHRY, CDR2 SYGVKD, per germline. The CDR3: CAISESRDRALMNTEAFF. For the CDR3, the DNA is TGTGCCATCAGTGAGTCGAGGGACAGGGCTCTTATGAACACTGAAGCTTTCTTT.

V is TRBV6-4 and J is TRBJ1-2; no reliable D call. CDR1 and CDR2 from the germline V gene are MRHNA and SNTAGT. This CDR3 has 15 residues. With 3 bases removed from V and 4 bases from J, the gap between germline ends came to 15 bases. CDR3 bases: TGTGCCAGCAGTGAATGGGCTTTTCGGGGCTATGGCTACACCTTC. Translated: CASSEWAFRGYGYTF.

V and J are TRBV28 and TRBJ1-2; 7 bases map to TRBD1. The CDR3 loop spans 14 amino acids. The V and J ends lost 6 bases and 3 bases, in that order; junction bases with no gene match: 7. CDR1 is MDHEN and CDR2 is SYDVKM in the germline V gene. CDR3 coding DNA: TGTGCCAGCAGCACCCCACAGGGGTACTATGGCTACACCTTC. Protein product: CASSTPQGYYGYTF.

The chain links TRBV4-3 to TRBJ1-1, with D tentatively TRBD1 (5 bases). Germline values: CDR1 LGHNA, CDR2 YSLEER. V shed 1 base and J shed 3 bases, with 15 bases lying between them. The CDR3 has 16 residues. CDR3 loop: CASSQGPQGTDTEAFF. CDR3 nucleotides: TGCGCCAGCAGCCAAGGGCCCCAGGGAACGGACACTGAAGCTTTCTTT.

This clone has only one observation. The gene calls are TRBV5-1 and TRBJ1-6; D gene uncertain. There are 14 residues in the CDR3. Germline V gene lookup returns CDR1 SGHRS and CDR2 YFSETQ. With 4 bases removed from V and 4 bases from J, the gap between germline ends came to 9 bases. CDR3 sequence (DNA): TGCGCCAGCAGCCGTGGGGAGTATAATTCACCCCTCCACTTT. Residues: CASSRGEYNSPLHF.

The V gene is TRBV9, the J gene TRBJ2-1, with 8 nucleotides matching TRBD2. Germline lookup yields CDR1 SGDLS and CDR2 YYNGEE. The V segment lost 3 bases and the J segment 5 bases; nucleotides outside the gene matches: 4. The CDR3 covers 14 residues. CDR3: CASSAGGPDNEQFF. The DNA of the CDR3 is TGTGCCAGCAGCGCGGGGGGGCCCGACAATGAGCAGTTCTTC.

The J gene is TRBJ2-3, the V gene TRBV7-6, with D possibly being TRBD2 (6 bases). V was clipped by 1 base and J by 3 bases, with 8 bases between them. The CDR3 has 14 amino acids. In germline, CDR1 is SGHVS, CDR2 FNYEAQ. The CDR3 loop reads CASSLVEGTDTQYF. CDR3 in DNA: TGTGCCAGCAGCTTAGTGGAGGGTACAGATACGCAGTATTTT. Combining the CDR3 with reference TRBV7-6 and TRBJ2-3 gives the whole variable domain GAGVSQSPRYKVTKRGQDVALRCDPISGHVSLYWYRQALGQGPEFLTYFNYEAQQDKSGLPNDRFSAERPEGSISTLTIQRTEQRDSAMYRCASSLVEGTDTQYFGPGTRLTVL.

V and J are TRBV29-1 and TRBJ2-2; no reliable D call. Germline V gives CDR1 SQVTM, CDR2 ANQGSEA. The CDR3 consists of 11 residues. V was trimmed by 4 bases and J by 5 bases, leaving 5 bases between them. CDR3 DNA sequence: TGCAGCGTTGGGGCTACCGGGGAGCTGTTTTTT. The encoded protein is CSVGATGELFF.

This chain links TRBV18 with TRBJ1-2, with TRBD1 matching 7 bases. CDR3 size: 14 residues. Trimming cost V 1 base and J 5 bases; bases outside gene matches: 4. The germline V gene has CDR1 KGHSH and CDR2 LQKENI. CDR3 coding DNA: TGTGCCAGCTCACCACGAACAGGGGTATATGGCTACACCTTC. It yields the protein CASSPRTGVYGYTF.

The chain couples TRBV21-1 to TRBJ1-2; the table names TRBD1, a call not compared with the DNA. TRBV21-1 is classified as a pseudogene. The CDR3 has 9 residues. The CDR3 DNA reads TGTGCCAGCAGCGACAAAATCCCCTTC. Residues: CASSDKIPF.

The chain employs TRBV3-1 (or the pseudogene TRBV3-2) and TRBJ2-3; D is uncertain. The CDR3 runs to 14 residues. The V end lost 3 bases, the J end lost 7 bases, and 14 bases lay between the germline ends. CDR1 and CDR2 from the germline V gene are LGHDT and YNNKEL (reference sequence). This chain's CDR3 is CASSQWAGHHTQYF. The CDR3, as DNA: TGTGCCAGCAGCCAGTGGGCCGGTCACCATACGCAGTATTTT.

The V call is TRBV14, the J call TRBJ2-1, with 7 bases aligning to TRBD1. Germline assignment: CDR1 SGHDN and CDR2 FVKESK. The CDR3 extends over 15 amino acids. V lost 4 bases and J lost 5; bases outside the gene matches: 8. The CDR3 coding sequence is TGTGCCAGCAGCCGACAGGGATTGGACCACAATGAGCAGTTCTTC. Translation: CASSRQGLDHNEQFF.

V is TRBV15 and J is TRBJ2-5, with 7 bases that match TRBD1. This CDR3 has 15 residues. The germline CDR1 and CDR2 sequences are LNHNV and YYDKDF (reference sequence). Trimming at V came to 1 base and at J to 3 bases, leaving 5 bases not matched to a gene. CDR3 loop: CATSRGTQGKETQYF. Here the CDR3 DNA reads TGTGCCACCAGCAGAGGAACACAGGGGAAAGAGACCCAGTACTTC. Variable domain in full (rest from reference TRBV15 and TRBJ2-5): DAMVIQNPRYQVTQFGKPVTLSCSQTLNHNVMYWYQQKSSQAPKLLFHYYDKDFNNEADTPDNFQSRRPNTSFCFLDIRSPGLGDTAMYLCATSRGTQGKETQYFGPGTRLLVL.

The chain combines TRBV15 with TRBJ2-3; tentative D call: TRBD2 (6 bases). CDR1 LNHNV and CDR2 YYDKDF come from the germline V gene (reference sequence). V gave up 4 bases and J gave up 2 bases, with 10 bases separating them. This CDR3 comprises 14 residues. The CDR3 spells CATSTAGFTDTQYF. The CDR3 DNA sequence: TGTGCCACCAGCACCGCGGGATTCACAGATACGCAGTATTTT.

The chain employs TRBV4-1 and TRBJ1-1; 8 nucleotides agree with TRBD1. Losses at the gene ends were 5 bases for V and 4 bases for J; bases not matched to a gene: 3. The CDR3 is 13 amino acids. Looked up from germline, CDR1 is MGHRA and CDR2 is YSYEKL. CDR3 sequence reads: CASSYRGVTEAFF. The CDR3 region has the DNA TGCGCCAGCAGCTACAGGGGGGTCACTGAAGCTTTCTTT.

CDR3 loop: CASSWYDRTGTYGYTF. The DNA for the CDR3 is TGTGCCAGCAGTTGGTACGACAGGACGGGTACCTATGGCTACACCTTC. The chain combines TRBV6-5 with TRBJ1-2, with D maybe TRBD1 (6 bases). The CDR3 loop spans 16 amino acids. CDR1 is MNHEY and CDR2 is SVGAGI in the germline V gene. V lost 4 bases to trimming and J lost 4 bases, with 19 bases between them.

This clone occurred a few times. The CDR3 bases are TGTGCCAGCAGTTCGTCACAGGGGGCGCTTGATGGCTACACCTTC. The encoded protein is CASSSSQGALDGYTF. The chain couples TRBV6-2 or TRBV6-3 to TRBJ1-2, with 9 bases matching TRBD1. The CDR3 runs 15 residues. Germline-derived CDR1 and CDR2 are MNHEY and SVGEGT. Losses at the gene ends were 4 bases for V and 6 bases for J; bases not matched to a gene: 9.